A single sample gave rise to the 16 T cell receptor beta chains below, sequenced in a study of blood T cell repertoires in COVID-19. Produced via immunoSEQ multiplex PCR; TCRdb's table is partial and in-frame only. The table has roughly 140,000 clones, 81% seen once. The specimen was peripheral blood. The receptors derive from a human donor with acute or convalescent COVID-19. The donor label of this sample is uncertain.

The chain has TRBV30 and TRBJ2-7; TRBD1 aligns across 7 bases. The CDR3 is 12 amino acids. The germline V gene has CDR1 GTSNPN and CDR2 SVGIG (reference sequence). The trim removed 7 bases at V and 5 bases at J, leaving 8 bases unmatched. CDR3: CASHRGNDEQYF. CDR3 bases: TGTGCCTCGCACAGGGGCAACGACGAGCAGTACTTC.

V is TRBV2 and J is TRBJ2-6; 8 bases align to TRBD2. J was trimmed by 4 bases and V by 6 bases; bases with no gene match: 2. The CDR3 contains 14 residues. The V gene's germline CDR1 is SNHLY and CDR2 FYNNEI. As DNA, the CDR3 is TGTGCCAGCAGGCGGGAGGAAGGGGCCAACGTCCTGACTTTC. Translated, it gives CASRREEGANVLTF.

This chain uses TRBV19 with TRBJ1-1; D might be TRBD1 (6 bases). V shed 6 bases and J shed 8 bases, with 19 bases lying between them. In germline, CDR1 is LNHDA, CDR2 SQIVND (reference sequence). The CDR3 runs 14 residues. The CDR3 DNA sequence: TGTGCCAGTAGGGGGGCCTTAGGAACTTACGAAGCTTTCTTT. Residues: CASRGALGTYEAFF.

The CDR3 nucleotides read TGTGCTAGTGGTTCCCCGGGACTCGCCAGCGGCAATGAGCAGTTCTTC. Translating gives CASGSPGLASGNEQFF. The rearrangement joins TRBV12-5 to TRBJ2-1; maybe TRBD2 (6 bases). V was shortened by 4 bases and J by 6 bases, with 19 bases between the two germline ends. The CDR3 consists of 16 residues. From germline, CDR1 is LGHNT and CDR2 FRNRAP.

The J gene is TRBJ1-5, the V gene TRBV7-9; 7 bases align to TRBD1. The CDR3 extends over 13 amino acids. Germline-derived CDR1 and CDR2 are SEHNR and FQNEAQ (reference sequence). V gave up 7 bases and J gave up 7 bases; unmatched junction bases: 7. The CDR3 loop is CASTGGDRQPQHF. CDR3 bases: TGTGCCAGCACAGGGGGGGATCGGCAGCCCCAGCATTTT.

V is TRBV19 and J is TRBJ1-5; 7 bases line up with TRBD1. Germline CDR1 is LNHDA and CDR2 is SQIVND (reference sequence). V shed 5 bases, J shed 2 bases, and the junction held 3 bases outside the gene matches. The CDR3 sequence is 14 residues long. CDR3 in DNA: TGTGCCAGTAGTCCTACAGGGGGCAATCAGCCCCAGCATTTT. Residues: CASSPTGGNQPQHF.

The chain recombines TRBV5-4 with TRBJ2-3; 9 positions agree with TRBD2. The CDR3 consists of 15 residues. V gave up 4 bases and J gave up 2 bases; unmatched junction bases: 5. CDR1 and CDR2 from the germline V gene are SGHNT and YYREEE (reference sequence). DNA of the CDR3: TGTGCCAGCAGCGGCGGGGGGGCCCTCACAGATACGCAGTATTTT. It specifies CASSGGGALTDTQYF. The full variable domain, with the rest looked up from reference TRBV5-4 and TRBJ2-3, is ETGVTQSPTHLIKTRGQQVTLRCSSQSGHNTVSWYQQALGQGPQFIFQYYREEENGRGNFPPRFSGLQFPNYSSELNVNALELDDSALYLCASSGGGALTDTQYFGPGTRLTVL.

The chain employs TRBV12-3 or TRBV12-4 and TRBJ1-1; D is undetermined. V dropped 5 bases and J dropped 3 bases, with 7 bases sitting between them. The CDR3 is made up of 12 amino acids. The CDR3 reads CASSLSYTEAFF. The CDR3 DNA reads TGTGCCAGCAGTCTCAGTTACACTGAAGCTTTCTTT.

This rearrangement joins TRBV19 to TRBJ1-1, with a tentative D call TRBD1 (6 bases). Germline V CDR1 and CDR2: LNHDA, SQIVND (reference sequence). This CDR3 is built from 14 residues. V was shortened by 4 bases and J by 1 base, with 10 bases between the two germline ends. In DNA, the CDR3 is TGTGCCAGTAGTACCGACAGGTGGAACACTGAAGCTTTCTTT. Its translation is CASSTDRWNTEAFF.

The chain couples TRBV7-8 to TRBJ2-5, with D perhaps TRBD1 (6 bases). V was shortened by 8 bases and J by 3 bases, with 16 bases between the two germline ends. The CDR3 is 14 amino acids. Per germline, CDR1 SGHVS and CDR2 FQNEAQ. DNA for the CDR3: TGTGCCAGCGCCAGGGGAACAGGGAAAGAGACCCAGTACTTC. It codes for CASARGTGKETQYF.

The rearrangement joins TRBV24-1 to TRBJ1-2; weak D call: TRBD1 (5 bases). This CDR3 has 14 amino acids. V lost 4 bases to trimming and J lost 4 bases, with 12 bases between them. Germline values: CDR1 KGHDR, CDR2 SFDVKD. DNA of the CDR3: TGTGCCACCAGTGAAAGGACACGATCCTATGGCTACACCTTC. Translating gives CATSERTRSYGYTF.

In the case of this clone: In the same sample, other DNA sequences code for this CDR3. The chain couples TRBV30 to TRBJ1-1, with 7 bases identical to TRBD1. The V gene's germline CDR1 is GTSNPN and CDR2 SVGIG (reference sequence). The J segment lost 2 bases and the V segment lost 1 base, leaving 1 base of the junction unmatched. This CDR3 has 13 residues. Here the CDR3 DNA reads TGTGCCTGGAGTGGACAGGGCAACACTGAAGCTTTCTTT. This translates into CAWSGQGNTEAFF.

The gene calls are TRBV5-6 and TRBJ1-5; D may be TRBD1 (5 bases). The CDR3 totals 15 residues. Germline-derived CDR1 and CDR2 are SGHDT and YYEEEE. Trimming shortened V by 4 bases and J by 3 bases, and 14 bases separated the two germline ends. DNA of the CDR3: TGTGCCAGCAGCCGTCGGGGGGGAATCAATCAGCCCCAGCATTTT. Encoded protein: CASSRRGGINQPQHF.

This chain links TRBV18 with TRBJ1-2; 7 bases map to TRBD1. Germline-derived CDR1 and CDR2 are KGHSH and LQKENI. The trim removed 3 bases at V and 8 bases at J, leaving 6 bases unmatched. The CDR3 length is 13 residues. The CDR3 bases are TGTGCCAGCTCACCGACAGGGCTGGACGGCTACACCTTC. It is translated as CASSPTGLDGYTF.

As concerns this clone: An end of the junction differs from the germline gene, which may be a read error. The gene calls are TRBV12-3 or TRBV12-4 and TRBJ2-5; 10 bases are a match to TRBD2. The CDR3 totals 13 residues. CDR3 DNA sequence: TGTGCCAGCAGTCTAGCGGGGGCAGAGACCCAGTACTTC. Protein product: CASSLAGAETQYF.

The chain recombines TRBV9 with TRBJ2-1; 7 bases agree with TRBD1. The germline CDR1 and CDR2 sequences are SGDLS and YYNGEE. The CDR3 spans 13 residues. V shed 0 bases and J 10 bases; nucleotides not matched to a gene: 4. The CDR3 sequence: CASSVGTGLEQFF. CDR3 DNA: TGTGCCAGCAGCGTAGGGACAGGCCTGGAGCAGTTCTTC.